The 32 T cell receptor beta chains in this list originate from one sample, sequenced in a study of blood T cell repertoires in COVID-19. The data were produced by immunoSEQ multiplex PCR, yet TCRdb's version contains in-frame clones alone and is incomplete. The sample lists 95,000 to 100,000 clones, 85% to 95% occurring once. Input material: peripheral blood. The receptors derive from a man in his forties or fifties with active COVID-19.

This chain links TRBV7-3 with TRBJ1-1; D might be TRBD1 (6 bases). Trimming took off 5 bases at V and 5 bases at J, with 15 bases between the two ends. The CDR3 runs 14 residues. Germline-derived CDR1 and CDR2 are SGHTA and FQGTGA. CDR3 sequence reads: CASSARGGGTEAFF. CDR3 in DNA: TGTGCCAGCAGCGCCCGGGGAGGGGGTACTGAAGCTTTCTTT.

The chain employs TRBV3-1 (or the pseudogene TRBV3-2) and TRBJ2-6; no reliable D call. Trimming stripped 4 bases from V and 7 bases from J, with 11 bases between. The CDR3 extends over 14 amino acids. CDR1 is LGHDT, CDR2 YNNKEL, per germline (reference sequence). The CDR3 loop is CASSPRVTANVLTF. The DNA of the CDR3 is TGTGCCAGCAGCCCCCGAGTCACCGCCAACGTCCTGACTTTC.

The gene calls are TRBV28 and TRBJ2-3; 10 nucleotides agree with TRBD2. V shed 6 bases and J 5 bases; nucleotides not matched to a gene: 11. There are 16 residues in the CDR3. CDR1 is MDHEN, CDR2 SYDVKM, per germline. The CDR3 loop is CASSPTAGGKGDTQYF. The CDR3, as DNA: TGTGCCAGCAGCCCCACAGCGGGAGGGAAGGGAGATACGCAGTATTTT.

V gene TRBV7-9 combines with J gene TRBJ2-3; 7 nucleotides agree with TRBD1. This CDR3 comprises 16 residues. V shed 3 bases and J 2 bases; nucleotides not matched to a gene: 8. From germline, CDR1 is SEHNR and CDR2 FQNEAQ (reference sequence). For the CDR3, the DNA is TGTGCCAGCAGCTTGACAGGGAAAGACCCCACAGATACGCAGTATTTT. The encoded protein is CASSLTGKDPTDTQYF.

The chain links TRBV3-1 (or the pseudogene TRBV3-2) to TRBJ1-4, with D perhaps matching TRBD1 (5 bases). CDR1 and CDR2 (germline): LGHDT, YNNKEL (reference sequence). This CDR3 contains 15 residues. V was pared by 2 bases and J by 8 bases, with 15 bases between. The chain's CDR3 is CASSQLPSRGEKLFF. CDR3 in DNA: TGTGCCAGCAGCCAATTGCCTTCCCGGGGGGAAAAACTGTTTTTT.

This chain connects TRBV10-1 to TRBJ2-1; the match to TRBD2 covers 7 bases. The CDR3 extends over 16 amino acids. Germline lookup yields CDR1 WNHNN and CDR2 SYGVQD (reference sequence). J lost 7 bases, V lost 0 bases, and 9 bases had no gene match. The CDR3 sequence: CASSESKRGQINEQFF. CDR3 nucleotide sequence: TGCGCCAGCAGTGAGTCCAAGCGGGGTCAGATAAATGAGCAGTTCTTC.

V is TRBV19 and J is TRBJ1-2, with 9 bases matching TRBD1. The CDR3 length is 15 residues. V gave up 10 bases and J gave up 5 bases; unmatched junction bases: 14. Germline V gene lookup returns CDR1 LNHDA and CDR2 SQIVND (reference sequence). CDR3 in amino acids: CATRLTGGIGYGYTF. CDR3 bases: TGTGCCACCCGACTAACAGGGGGCATCGGGTATGGCTACACCTTC.

The chain uses TRBV5-1 and TRBJ2-5; D is ambiguous. The CDR3 sequence is 15 residues long. Trimming left V 0 bases short and J 1 base short, with 10 bases between. The germline CDR1 and CDR2 sequences are SGHRS and YFSETQ. In nucleotides, the CDR3 is TGCGCCAGCAGCTTGGGCCCCACAAGCCAAGAGACCCAGTACTTC. It is translated as CASSLGPTSQETQYF.

Concerning this clone itself: One junction end does not reproduce the germline sequence, and a read error may be involved. The gene calls are TRBV7-8 and TRBJ1-1; the D gene is possibly TRBD1 (6 bases). There are 13 residues in the CDR3. Germline loops: CDR1 SGHVS, CDR2 FQNEAQ. The DNA for the CDR3 is TGTGCCAGCAGCTTAGCGCGTGTCAGGGGCACAGAATTT. It yields the protein CASSLARVRGTEF.

This sequence joins TRBV7-2 and TRBJ2-7; D is possibly TRBD1 (6 bases). The germline gives CDR1 SGHTA, CDR2 FQGNSA. V dropped 5 bases and J dropped 2 bases, with 13 bases sitting between them. CDR3 length equals 14 residues. CDR3 nucleotides: TGTGCCAGCAGCACCAGGACAGTACCCTACGAGCAGTACTTC. Translating gives CASSTRTVPYEQYF. Full variable domain (missing parts from reference TRBV7-2 and TRBJ2-7): GAGVSQSPSNKVTEKGKDVELRCDPISGHTALYWYRQSLGQGLEFLIYFQGNSAPDKSGLPSDRFSAERTGGSVSTLTIQRTQQEDSAVYLCASSTRTVPYEQYFGPGTRLTVT.

This rearrangement joins TRBV11-2 to TRBJ2-1; the D is unclear. The CDR3 runs 16 residues. Per the germline V gene, CDR1 is SGHAT and CDR2 is FQNNGV. The V gene lost 5 bases and the J gene lost 0 bases, with 14 bases spanning the gap. The CDR3 spells CASSISLRDSYNEQFF. CDR3 DNA sequence: TGTGCCAGCAGCATCTCTCTGCGCGACTCCTACAATGAGCAGTTCTTC. Full variable domain (rest looked up from reference TRBV11-2 and TRBJ2-1): EAGVAQSPRYKIIEKRQSVAFWCNPISGHATLYWYQQILGQGPKLLIQFQNNGVVDDSQLPKDRFSAERLKGVDSTLKIQPAKLEDSAVYLCASSISLRDSYNEQFFGPGTRLTVL.

J is TRBJ2-7 and V is TRBV18; D remains ambiguous. The CDR3 totals 11 residues. CDR1 KGHSH and CDR2 LQKENI come from the germline V gene. Between the trimmed V and J ends, which lost 6 bases and 5 bases, there was a span of 8 bases. DNA for the CDR3: TGTGCCAGCTCCGTCACGGACGAGCAGTACTTC. It encodes CASSVTDEQYF.

The chain employs TRBV6-5 and TRBJ1-2; 10 positions match TRBD1. CDR3 length: 15 amino acids. With V trimmed by 7 bases and J by 2 bases, 7 bases remained unmatched. The germline V gene encodes CDR1 MNHEY and CDR2 SVGAGI. CDR3 bases: TGTGCCAGCACTATAGGGACAGGGGAAAACTATGGCTACACCTTC. Translating gives CASTIGTGENYGYTF.

The V gene is TRBV11-2, the J gene TRBJ1-6, with D unresolved. The CDR3 has 13 amino acids. The germline V and J ends were trimmed by 5 bases and 8 bases, with 10 bases remaining between them. CDR1 is SGHAT and CDR2 is FQNNGV in the germline V gene. CDR3 bases: TGTGCCAGCAGCGTATTGTATGATTCACCCCTCCACTTT. It specifies CASSVLYDSPLHF.

V is TRBV5-1 and J is TRBJ1-4, with a weak D call TRBD1 (6 bases). V was cut by 0 bases and J by 5 bases, with 14 bases left in between. CDR1 and CDR2 from the germline V gene are SGHRS and YFSETQ. The CDR3 loop spans 16 amino acids. This chain's CDR3 is CASSLAGDTVNEKLFF. The CDR3 nucleotides are TGCGCCAGCAGCTTGGCTGGGGACACGGTAAATGAAAAACTGTTTTTT.

The chain links TRBV19 to TRBJ2-3; D call uncertain. Trimming left V 6 bases short and J 2 bases short, with 12 bases between. Germline assignment: CDR1 LNHDA and CDR2 SQIVND (reference sequence). The CDR3 consists of 14 residues. The CDR3 here is CASSTIGATDTQYF. The CDR3 DNA is TGTGCCAGTAGCACCATTGGAGCCACAGATACGCAGTATTTT.

The chain recombines TRBV28 with TRBJ2-5; possibly TRBD2 for D (6 bases). Trimming left V 6 bases short and J 3 bases short, with 11 bases between. This CDR3 comprises 13 residues. Germline-derived CDR1 and CDR2 are MDHEN and SYDVKM. This CDR3 is CASSSPGEETQYF. The CDR3 nucleotides are TGTGCCAGCAGCTCTCCGGGGGAAGAGACCCAGTACTTC. The entire variable domain, with the rest obtained from reference TRBV28 and TRBJ2-5, is as follows: DVKVTQSSRYLVKRTGEKVFLECVQDMDHENMFWYRQDPGLGLRLIYFSYDVKMKEKGDIPEGYSVSREKKERFSLILESASTNQTSMYLCASSSPGEETQYFGPGTRLLVL.

This chain joins TRBV5-8 and TRBJ2-5; D is unclear. The V gene's germline CDR1 is SGHTS and CDR2 YDEGEE. The CDR3 consists of 15 residues. V was trimmed by 4 bases and J by 6 bases, leaving 19 bases between them. CDR3 in DNA: TGTGCCAGCAGCGTTGACGTCGGCGGCCCGAAGACCCAGTACTTC. It encodes CASSVDVGGPKTQYF.

V usage is TRBV3-1 (or the pseudogene TRBV3-2) and J usage is TRBJ1-3; TRBD1 is a possible D gene (6 bases). Germline V gene data show CDR1 as LGHDT and CDR2 as YNNKEL (reference sequence). Trimming removed 2 bases from V and 3 bases from J, with 11 bases in between. The CDR3 is made up of 15 amino acids. The CDR3 reads CASSQTQGFGNTIYF. CDR3 nucleotides: TGTGCCAGCAGCCAAACACAGGGTTTTGGAAACACCATATATTTT.

This clone was picked up one time. The chain employs TRBV30 and TRBJ2-7; possible D gene TRBD1, 5 bases. The length of the CDR3 is 13 residues. Germline V gene sequence: CDR1 GTSNPN, CDR2 SVGIG (reference sequence). The V end lost 3 bases, the J end lost 1 base, and 10 bases lay between the germline ends. CDR3 DNA sequence: TGTGCCTGGAGGGGGCCAGTTTCCTACGAGCAGTACTTC. Translating gives CAWRGPVSYEQYF. Looking up the rest from reference TRBV30 and TRBJ2-7 gives the full variable domain: SQTIHQWPATLVQPVGSPLSLECTVEGTSNPNLYWYRQAAGRGLQLLFYSVGIGQISSEVPQNLSASRPQDRQFILSSKKLLLSDSGFYLCAWRGPVSYEQYFGPGTRLTVT.

The chain recombines TRBV6-5 with TRBJ2-7; no clear D gene. The CDR3 is 14 residues long. The V and J ends lost 6 bases and 0 bases respectively, with 12 bases between them. Germline V gene sequence: CDR1 MNHEY, CDR2 SVGAGI. The CDR3 DNA reads TGTGCCAGCAGGCCCGCGGCCGTCTCCTACGAGCAGTACTTC. Translation gives CASRPAAVSYEQYF.

The chain has TRBV28 and TRBJ1-6; D is ambiguous. Germline assignment: CDR1 MDHEN and CDR2 SYDVKM. The length of the CDR3 is 15 residues. V gave up 3 bases and J gave up 2 bases, with 8 bases separating them. In DNA form, the CDR3 reads TGTGCCAGCAGTTTTCGACAACCCTATAATTCACCCCTCCACTTT. The encoded protein is CASSFRQPYNSPLHF.

The chain is built from TRBV7-3 and TRBJ2-4; D perhaps matches TRBD2 (5 bases). CDR3 length: 17 residues. Trimming stripped 5 bases from V and 2 bases from J, with 19 bases between. Germline V gene lookup returns CDR1 SGHTA and CDR2 FQGTGA. CDR3 sequence: CASSPQGGGGSKNIQYF. DNA of the CDR3: TGTGCCAGCAGCCCCCAAGGAGGCGGTGGGTCCAAAAACATTCAGTACTTC.

The V call is TRBV6-5, the J call TRBJ2-7; D is perhaps TRBD2 (6 bases). Germline CDR1 MNHEY, CDR2 SVGAGI. CDR3 length: 13 residues. CDR3: CDLSAGLFYEQYF. CDR3 DNA sequence: TGTGATCTCTCGGCGGGACTCTTCTACGAGCAGTACTTC.

The V and J genes are TRBV28 and TRBJ1-3; D may be TRBD1 (6 bases). Per germline, CDR1 MDHEN and CDR2 SYDVKM. V shed 3 bases and J shed 5 bases, with 17 bases lying between them. CDR3 length: 16 residues. CDR3 sequence reads: CASSLRASTGRNTIYF. CDR3 in DNA: TGTGCCAGCAGTTTGCGGGCCTCGACAGGCAGAAACACCATATATTTT.

V usage is TRBV5-4 and J usage is TRBJ1-5; D not resolved. V shed 0 bases and J shed 2 bases, with 9 bases lying between them. The CDR3 spans 15 residues. Per the germline V gene, CDR1 is SGHNT and CDR2 is YYREEE (reference sequence). CDR3 nucleotide sequence: TGTGCCAGCAGCTTGGACATCTCAGGCAATCAGCCCCAGCATTTT. Protein product: CASSLDISGNQPQHF.

V is TRBV9 and J is TRBJ1-6, with D unresolved. V dropped 2 bases and J dropped 8 bases, with 14 bases sitting between them. CDR1 SGDLS and CDR2 YYNGEE come from the germline V gene. The CDR3 has 15 amino acids. For the CDR3, the DNA is TGTGCCAGCAGCGTGGGCGGCGGCGGGGATTCACCCCTCCACTTT. Protein: CASSVGGGGDSPLHF.

The chain is built from TRBV28 and TRBJ1-2; D remains unclear. CDR1 and CDR2 (germline): MDHEN, SYDVKM. The CDR3 spans 12 residues. V was shortened by 4 bases and J by 7 bases, with 10 bases between the two germline ends. This CDR3 is CASSSLLRGYTF. The DNA of the CDR3 is TGTGCCAGCAGTTCGCTGCTGCGTGGCTACACCTTC.

The V gene is TRBV2, the J gene TRBJ2-1; D is unresolved. This CDR3 is built from 13 residues. Germline V gene data show CDR1 as SNHLY and CDR2 as FYNNEI. V gave up 7 bases and J gave up 6 bases, with 13 bases separating them. The CDR3 DNA reads TGTGCCAGCAAGACTTCTCCCTCCAATGAGCAGTTCTTC. Amino acid sequence: CASKTSPSNEQFF.

J is TRBJ1-6 and V is TRBV12-3 or TRBV12-4; D not resolved. V was clipped by 1 base and J by 14 bases, with 12 bases between them. This CDR3 region has 13 residues. The CDR3 DNA is TGTGCCAGCAGTTTAGGTGACTCCCCGTCCCTCCACTTT. This codes for CASSLGDSPSLHF.

The chain links TRBV19 to TRBJ2-7; TRBD2 aligns across 10 bases. The CDR3 extends over 14 amino acids. CDR1 is LNHDA, CDR2 SQIVND, per germline (reference sequence). The V gene end was trimmed by 2 bases and the J gene end by 13 bases; junction bases not matched to a gene: 11. The CDR3 DNA reads as TGTGCCAGTAGTATACTTATTACTAGCGGGATCCTCTACTTC. Translating it yields CASSILITSGILYF.

The rearrangement links TRBV18 to TRBJ2-2, with a possible D match to TRBD1 (6 bases). The CDR3 has 13 amino acids. The V gene lost 8 bases and the J gene lost 1 base, with 8 bases spanning the gap. Germline V gene sequence: CDR1 KGHSH, CDR2 LQKENI. The CDR3 loop is CASGQQNTGELFF. For the CDR3, the DNA is TGTGCCAGCGGACAGCAGAACACCGGGGAGCTGTTTTTT.